This T cell receptor (beta chain) appears in the sequencing data of a study of siplizumab effects on memory and regulatory T cells. Study-level findings and limits: The authors did not confirm suppressive function in proliferating Tregs from siplizumab cultures. Naive T cells seemed more diverse than memory cells and seemed major alloresponse contributors. Of the proliferating CD4+ or CD8+ clones, roughly 75-97% lacked a naive or memory phenotype that could be assigned.

Naive, memory, effector memory and TEMRA subsets, all unstimulated, were sequenced in three donor pairs. Some clones are missing from TCRdb's copy, which holds only in-frame ones; the method was immunoSEQ multiplex PCR. The data contain about 40,000 clones, 89% of them singletons. This clone was seen only once. The antigen remains unidentified. The CDR3 has 14 amino acids. CDR1 SGHRS and CDR2 YFSETQ come from the germline V gene. V dropped 10 bases and J dropped 3; count of bases not matched to a gene: 8. The chain carries TRBV5-1 and TRBJ1-3; 9 bases agree with TRBD1. The specimen sequenced was naive CD4+ T cells sorted from blood. This TCR derives from a human donor in good health. Here the CDR3 DNA reads TGCGCCCTAACGGACAGGGGCGGTGGAAACACCATATATTTT. Encoded protein: CALTDRGGGNTIYF.